The 20 T cell receptor beta chains below all came from one sample that was sequenced in a study of shared clonotypes between healthy human individuals. The table came from immunoSEQ multiplex PCR; TCRdb's copy has only in-frame clones and leaves some out. The top ten hold about 0.45% of the sample, which has over 1.5 million clones, 95% to 99% seen once. Sequencing was carried out using naive CD4+ T cells sorted from blood. The subset denotes: CD45RA+ positively selected. The receptors stem from a young man in good health.

The V call is TRBV7-9, the J call TRBJ2-1; D may match TRBD1 or TRBD2 (6 bases each). The germline CDR1 and CDR2 sequences are SEHNR and FQNEAQ (reference sequence). V was clipped by 8 bases and J by 2 bases, with 16 bases between them. The CDR3 contains 15 residues. The CDR3: CASEKRAGAYNEQFF. CDR3 DNA: TGTGCCAGCGAGAAGCGGGCAGGGGCCTACAATGAGCAGTTCTTC.

V is TRBV4-3 and J is TRBJ2-3, with D tentatively TRBD1 (6 bases). The CDR3 is 15 residues long. Trimming removed 4 bases from V and 1 base from J, with 12 bases in between. The germline gives CDR1 LGHNA, CDR2 YSLEER. Here the CDR3 DNA reads TGCGCCAGCAGCCTCCAGTACAGGGGCACAGATACGCAGTATTTT. Its translation: CASSLQYRGTDTQYF.

This chain uses TRBV5-1 with TRBJ1-2, with D possibly being TRBD1 (6 bases). The CDR3 totals 14 residues. The V and J ends lost 0 bases and 8 bases respectively, with 14 bases between them. In germline, CDR1 is SGHRS, CDR2 YFSETQ. CDR3: CASSLAQGTNGYTF. CDR3 sequence (DNA): TGCGCCAGCAGCTTGGCCCAGGGGACGAACGGCTACACCTTC.

This rearrangement joins TRBV16 to TRBJ1-1, with TRBD1 as a possible D gene (5 bases). CDR3 size: 16 residues. V lost 1 base, J lost 0 bases, and 12 bases lay in between. Per the germline V gene, CDR1 is KGHSY and CDR2 is FQNENV. CDR3 amino acids: CASSQWGVGMNTEAFF. The CDR3 DNA follows: TGTGCCAGCAGCCAATGGGGGGTAGGGATGAACACTGAAGCTTTCTTT.

The rearrangement joins TRBV4-3 to TRBJ2-7; D not certain. The germline V gene has CDR1 LGHNA and CDR2 YSLEER. V lost 1 base to trimming and J lost 10 bases, with 5 bases between them. CDR3 length: 10 residues. CDR3 sequence: CASSQGLQYF. The CDR3 DNA sequence: TGCGCCAGCAGCCAAGGGCTCCAGTACTTC.

This chain joins TRBV5-4 and TRBJ2-5, with TRBD2 identical over 8 bases. Losses at the gene ends were 0 bases for V and 5 bases for J; bases not matched to a gene: 6. The CDR3 has 15 residues. The germline gives CDR1 SGHNT, CDR2 YYREEE (reference sequence). The CDR3 protein is CASSLDPAGVETQYF. CDR3 coding DNA: TGTGCCAGCAGCTTGGACCCAGCGGGAGTGGAGACCCAGTACTTC.

The CDR3 DNA reads TGTGCCAGCAGTCCGTTTGCTAGGGACAGTACCTACGAGCAGTACTTC. Protein sequence: CASSPFARDSTYEQYF. The chain carries TRBV27 and TRBJ2-7; TRBD1 agrees at 7 bases. Germline assignment: CDR1 MNHEY and CDR2 SMNVEV (reference sequence). This CDR3 comprises 16 residues. J was trimmed by 2 bases and V by 5 bases; bases with no gene match: 12.

The chain recombines TRBV18 with TRBJ1-5, with D perhaps TRBD1 (6 bases). The V gene's germline CDR1 is KGHSH and CDR2 LQKENI. Trimming stripped 7 bases from V and 7 bases from J, with 14 bases between. The CDR3 runs 13 residues. CDR3 sequence (DNA): TGTGCCAGCTTAAACAGGGCGGGACAGCCCCAGCATTTT. It yields the protein CASLNRAGQPQHF.

This chain joins TRBV5-1 and TRBJ1-1; TRBD1 matches at 9 bases. Germline V gene lookup returns CDR1 SGHRS and CDR2 YFSETQ. The V gene end was trimmed by 2 bases and the J gene end by 6 bases; junction bases not matched to a gene: 5. The CDR3 contains 14 residues. CDR3 sequence (DNA): TGCGCCAGCAGCTTTCCGGGACAGGGCGCTGAAGCTTTCTTT. Amino acid sequence: CASSFPGQGAEAFF. Filled out from reference TRBV5-1 and TRBJ1-1, the complete variable domain reads KAGVTQTPRYLIKTRGQQVTLSCSPISGHRSVSWYQQTPGQGLQFLFEYFSETQRNKGNFPGRFSGRQFSNSRSEMNVSTLELGDSALYLCASSFPGQGAEAFFGQGTRLTVV.

The chain employs TRBV15 and TRBJ2-3; 9 bases are a match to TRBD2. V lost 0 bases, J lost 2 bases, and 6 bases stayed unmatched. The CDR3 covers 17 residues. CDR1 and CDR2 (germline): LNHNV, YYDKDF (reference sequence). The CDR3 nucleotides read TGTGCCACCAGCAGAGAAGTTACTAGCGGGTACACAGATACGCAGTATTTT. It encodes CATSREVTSGYTDTQYF.

This sequence joins TRBV6-4 and TRBJ2-2; unclear D gene. Trimming cost V 6 bases and J 4 bases, with 6 bases left between them. Per germline, CDR1 MRHNA and CDR2 SNTAGT. The CDR3 covers 12 residues. This CDR3 reads CASRAATGELFF. The DNA of the CDR3 is TGTGCCAGCAGAGCAGCCACCGGGGAGCTGTTTTTT.

V usage is TRBV7-9 and J usage is TRBJ2-5, with TRBD1 matching 8 bases. The germline CDR1 and CDR2 sequences are SEHNR and FQNEAQ (reference sequence). The CDR3 extends over 16 amino acids. J lost 5 bases, V lost 5 bases, and 13 bases had no gene match. CDR3 protein: CASSQIGQGASETQYF. Here the CDR3 DNA reads TGTGCCAGCAGCCAAATCGGGCAGGGGGCATCGGAGACCCAGTACTTC.

This clone was detected once. The chain is built from TRBV19 and TRBJ2-3, with D perhaps matching TRBD1 or TRBD2 (5 bases each). Trimming took off 3 bases at V and 2 bases at J, with 12 bases between the two ends. There are 15 residues in the CDR3. Germline V gives CDR1 LNHDA, CDR2 SQIVND (reference sequence). CDR3 loop: CASSMGERYTDTQYF. In nucleotides, the CDR3 is TGTGCCAGTAGTATGGGGGAGCGGTACACAGATACGCAGTATTTT.

The rearrangement uses TRBV2 and TRBJ2-1; D is ambiguous. Germline lookup yields CDR1 SNHLY and CDR2 FYNNEI. Trimming removed 6 bases at V and 1 base at J, with 13 bases between. The CDR3 totals 15 residues. CDR3 in amino acids: CASRFRAKSYNEQFF. CDR3 DNA sequence: TGTGCCAGCAGATTCCGGGCCAAATCCTACAATGAGCAGTTCTTC.

The rearrangement uses TRBV6-5 and TRBJ1-3; no reliable D call. Trimming took off 6 bases at V and 0 bases at J, with 6 bases between the two ends. From germline, CDR1 is MNHEY and CDR2 SVGAGI. The length of the CDR3 is 13 residues. The CDR3: CASRGLSGNTIYF. The CDR3 DNA sequence: TGTGCCAGCAGAGGACTCTCTGGAAACACCATATATTTT.

V gene TRBV10-1 combines with J gene TRBJ2-7; D unclear. Germline CDR1 reads WNHNN; CDR2 reads SYGVQD (reference sequence). V lost 2 bases, J lost 8 bases, and 13 bases lay in between. This CDR3 has 13 amino acids. The CDR3 coding sequence is TGCGCCAGCAGTGAGGGCTCCGTCTCTAAGCAGTACTTC. Amino acids: CASSEGSVSKQYF.

The rearrangement links TRBV30 to TRBJ1-5; 7 bases map to TRBD1. The length of the CDR3 is 13 residues. J was trimmed by 5 bases and V by 3 bases; bases with no gene match: 4. CDR1 and CDR2 (germline): GTSNPN, SVGIG (reference sequence). The CDR3 protein is CAWSGQGDQPQHF. The CDR3 bases are TGTGCCTGGAGCGGGCAGGGGGATCAGCCCCAGCATTTT.

This rearrangement joins TRBV29-1 to TRBJ1-5; D gene ambiguous. The ends were cut back, 0 bases at V and 5 bases at J, with 5 bases in the middle. Germline CDR1 reads SQVTM; CDR2 reads ANQGSEA. The CDR3 has 12 residues. In DNA, the CDR3 is TGCAGCGTTGAAGAGAGGGATCAGCCCCAGCATTTT. As protein: CSVEERDQPQHF.

The chain employs TRBV6-5 and TRBJ2-6; D ambiguous. Trimming removed 4 bases from V and 2 bases from J, with 6 bases in between. The V gene's germline CDR1 is MNHEY and CDR2 SVGAGI. This CDR3 comprises 14 residues. The CDR3 loop reads CASSWLTGANVLTF. The CDR3 nucleotides read TGTGCCAGCAGTTGGCTAACTGGGGCCAACGTCCTGACTTTC.

This sequence joins TRBV19 and TRBJ2-3; possible D gene TRBD1, 6 bases. Germline-derived CDR1 and CDR2 are LNHDA and SQIVND (reference sequence). Trimming took 5 bases from V and 5 from J, leaving 11 bases between them. This CDR3 contains 13 residues. The CDR3: CASSPGVRDTQYF. The CDR3 DNA sequence: TGTGCCAGTAGTCCAGGGGTCAGAGATACGCAGTATTTT.